This T cell receptor beta chain was sequenced in a study of T cells in localized non-small cell lung cancer. This clone was found once. Its antigen is unidentified. Trimming removed 4 bases at V and 0 bases at J, with 9 bases between. The germline V gene has CDR1 MNHNS and CDR2 SASEGT. The CDR3 runs 14 residues. Sequencing was performed with immunoSEQ multiplex PCR; in TCRdb, only in-frame clones are kept and a portion is missing. The table lists roughly 30,000 clones, around 93% of them singletons, with roughly 27% in the top ten. Regarding the study as a whole: Multi-region tumor sequencing was not done, so intratumor heterogeneity could not be excluded.

This rearrangement joins TRBV6-1 to TRBJ1-1, with unresolved D. The source is a female donor of 60 years or more with stage I lung adenocarcinoma. Sequencing used peripheral blood, obtained before any cancer treatment. The CDR3 here is CASSAGQMNTEAFF. The CDR3 bases are TGTGCCAGCAGTGCCGGCCAGATGAACACTGAAGCTTTCTTT.